These 13 T cell receptor beta chains were all obtained from the same sample, sequenced in a study of blood T cells in healthy people across ages. It was with a sample-barcoded 5' primer and a J-beta primer mix that a second PCR of about 7 to 12 cycles was run. TCRdb reprocessed the 5' RACE reads with MiXCR, giving one entry per CDR3 protein. The sample lists 1,100,000 or so distinct CDR3 sequences; under 55% were seen once. Specimen: blood. Receptors originate from a woman aged 55-69 years in good health.

This chain links TRBV11-2 with TRBJ2-5; 7 positions agree with TRBD2. Trimming cost V 4 bases and J 2 bases; bases outside gene matches: 16. The CDR3 consists of 18 residues. The germline V gene encodes CDR1 SGHAT and CDR2 FQNNGV. The CDR3 DNA is TGTGCCAGCAGCTCACAACTCCCGACGCGGGGGTATCAAGAGACCCAGTACTTC. This codes for CASSSQLPTRGYQETQYF.

This rearrangement joins TRBV20-1 to TRBJ2-1; 11 nucleotides line up with TRBD2. CDR1 and CDR2 from the germline V gene are DFQATT and SNEGSKA (reference sequence). The CDR3 length is 15 residues. V shed 5 bases, J shed 5 bases, and the junction held 8 bases outside the gene matches. The CDR3, as DNA: TGCAGTGCTCTGAGACTAGCGGGACCACACAATGAGCAGTTCTTC. Its translation: CSALRLAGPHNEQFF.

This chain uses TRBV6-1 with TRBJ1-5, with D possibly being TRBD1 (5 bases). Trimming took off 0 bases at V and 11 bases at J, with 14 bases between the two ends. This CDR3 has 14 residues. Germline-derived CDR1 and CDR2 are MNHNS and SASEGT. In DNA, the CDR3 is TGTGCCAGCAGTGAAGCGTGGGACGGGGGGTCCCAGCATTTT. Translation gives CASSEAWDGGSQHF.

This clonotype was seen a few times. This chain links TRBV21-1 with TRBJ2-7; the D segment call TRBD1 is taken from the table without a DNA check. TRBV21-1 corresponds to a pseudogene. There are 14 residues in the CDR3. The CDR3 spells CASTGTGTSSEQYF. CDR3 bases: TGTGCCAGCACGGGGACAGGAACCTCCTCCGAGCAGTACTTC.

To note about this clonotype: One junction end disagrees with the germline gene, perhaps due to a read error. The J gene is TRBJ2-3, the V gene TRBV11-2, with a tentative D call TRBD1 (6 bases). Looked up from germline, CDR1 is SGHAT and CDR2 is FQNNGV. This CDR3 is 15 amino acids long. The CDR3 sequence: CASSLDRIVTDTQYF. The CDR3 DNA reads TGTGCCAGCAGCCTAGACAGGATAGTAACAGATACGCAGTATTTT.

This clonotype was recorded a few times. This chain uses TRBV7-6 with TRBJ2-5, with unresolved D. Trimming took off 3 bases at V and 9 bases at J, with 11 bases between the two ends. The CDR3 contains 12 residues. Germline V gives CDR1 SGHVS, CDR2 FNYEAQ. The CDR3 DNA reads TGTGCCAGCAGCTTCCACCTTGGAGCCCAGTACTTC. Translated: CASSFHLGAQYF.

The CDR3 coding sequence is TGTGCCAGCAGTTACCCACAGCGGGAGGGATCACTAGCCAAAAACATTCAGTACTTC. It codes for CASSYPQREGSLAKNIQYF. The rearrangement joins TRBV6-2 or TRBV6-3 to TRBJ2-4; TRBD2 aligns across 10 bases. CDR3 size: 19 residues. With 2 bases clipped from V and 0 bases from J, the junction kept 10 bases outside the gene matches. Germline loops: CDR1 MNHEY, CDR2 SVGEGT.

This sequence joins TRBV20-1 and TRBJ2-5; a possible D gene is TRBD2 (6 bases). Between the trimmed V and J ends, which lost 6 bases and 2 bases, there was a span of 19 bases. CDR3 length equals 15 residues. Germline CDR1 is DFQATT and CDR2 is SNEGSKA (reference sequence). CDR3 DNA sequence: TGCAGTGCCCGAACGGGGCGGGGACTGCAAGAGACCCAGTACTTC. Translating it yields CSARTGRGLQETQYF.

This sequence joins TRBV7-2 and TRBJ2-1, with D perhaps TRBD1 or TRBD2 (5 bases each). The CDR3 loop spans 15 amino acids. V was clipped by 1 base and J by 4 bases, with 11 bases between them. Germline V gene sequence: CDR1 SGHTA, CDR2 FQGNSA. Here the CDR3 DNA reads TGTGCCAGCAGCTTAGTTGGGGGAAGGTACAATGAGCAGTTCTTC. Translation gives CASSLVGGRYNEQFF. Filled out from reference TRBV7-2 and TRBJ2-1, the complete variable domain reads GAGVSQSPSNKVTEKGKDVELRCDPISGHTALYWYRQSLGQGLEFLIYFQGNSAPDKSGLPSDRFSAERTGGSVSTLTIQRTQQEDSAVYLCASSLVGGRYNEQFFGPGTRLTVL.

This clonotype was detected only a few times. CDR3: CSVVGGVVSSYNEQFF. CDR3 DNA sequence: TGCAGCGTTGTTGGGGGAGTGGTTAGCTCCTACAATGAGCAGTTCTTC. The chain employs TRBV29-1 and TRBJ2-1; either TRBD1 or TRBD2 may supply D (5 bases each). Trimming removed 4 bases from V and 0 bases from J, with 16 bases in between. Per the germline V gene, CDR1 is SQVTM and CDR2 is ANQGSEA. CDR3 length: 16 amino acids.

J is TRBJ2-1 and V is TRBV5-1; D not resolved. The germline V gene encodes CDR1 SGHRS and CDR2 YFSETQ. V lost 0 bases, J lost 0 bases, and 7 bases lay in between. This CDR3 contains 15 residues. The CDR3 is CASSLEFSSYNEQFF. The CDR3 DNA follows: TGCGCCAGCAGCTTGGAATTCAGCTCCTACAATGAGCAGTTCTTC.

The chain employs TRBV20-1 and TRBJ2-4; weak D call: TRBD2 (6 bases). The J call may be faulty, since TRBJ2-5 better matches the DNA end. This CDR3 is built from 14 residues. CDR1 and CDR2 from the germline V gene are DFQATT and SNEGSKA (reference sequence). This chain's CDR3 is CSARVPGLQETQYF. CDR3 nucleotides: TGCAGTGCTAGGGTTCCGGGACTGCAAGAGACCCAGTACTTC.

This clonotype showed up just a few times. The V call is TRBV27, the J call TRBJ2-7, with D perhaps matching TRBD2 (6 bases). Germline assignment: CDR1 MNHEY and CDR2 SMNVEV (reference sequence). V was pared by 2 bases and J by 2 bases, with 10 bases between. The CDR3 extends over 14 amino acids. The CDR3 reads CASSLVGRPYEQYF. CDR3 DNA: TGTGCCAGCAGTTTAGTCGGGAGACCCTACGAGCAGTACTTC.